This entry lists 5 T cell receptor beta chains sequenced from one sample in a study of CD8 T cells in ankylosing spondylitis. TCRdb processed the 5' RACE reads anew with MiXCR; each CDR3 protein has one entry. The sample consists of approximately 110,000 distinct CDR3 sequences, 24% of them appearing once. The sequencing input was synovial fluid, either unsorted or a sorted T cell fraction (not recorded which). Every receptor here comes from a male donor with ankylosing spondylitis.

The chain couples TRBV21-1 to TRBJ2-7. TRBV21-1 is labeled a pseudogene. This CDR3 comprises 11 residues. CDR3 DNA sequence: TGTGCCAGCAGCAAAGTCGTCGAGCAGTACGTC. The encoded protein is CASSKVVEQYV.

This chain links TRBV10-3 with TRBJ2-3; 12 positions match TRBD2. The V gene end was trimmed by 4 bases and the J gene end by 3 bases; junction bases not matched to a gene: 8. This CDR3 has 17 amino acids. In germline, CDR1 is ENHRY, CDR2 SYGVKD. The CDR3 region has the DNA TGTGCCATCAGTGTAAAGACTCTAGCGGGAGGGACAGATACGCAGTATTTT. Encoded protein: CAISVKTLAGGTDTQYF.

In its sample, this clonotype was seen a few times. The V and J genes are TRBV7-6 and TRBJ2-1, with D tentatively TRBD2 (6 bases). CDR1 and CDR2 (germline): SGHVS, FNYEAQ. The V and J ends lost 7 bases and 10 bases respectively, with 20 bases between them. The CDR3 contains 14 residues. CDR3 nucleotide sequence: TGTGCCAGCACCATATTCTACGGGGGTGGAGAGCAGTTCTTC. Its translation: CASTIFYGGGEQFF. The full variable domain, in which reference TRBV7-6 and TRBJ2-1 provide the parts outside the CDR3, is GAGVSQSPRYKVTKRGQDVALRCDPISGHVSLYWYRQALGQGPEFLTYFNYEAQQDKSGLPNDRFSAERPEGSISTLTIQRTEQRDSAMYRCASTIFYGGGEQFFGPGTRLTVL.

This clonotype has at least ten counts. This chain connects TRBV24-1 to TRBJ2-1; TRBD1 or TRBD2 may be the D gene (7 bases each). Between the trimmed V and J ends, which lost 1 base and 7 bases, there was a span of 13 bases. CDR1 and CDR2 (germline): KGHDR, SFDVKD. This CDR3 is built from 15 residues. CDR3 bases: TGTGCCACCAGTGATTTAGGGCAGGGGGGGAATGAGCAGTTCTTC. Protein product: CATSDLGQGGNEQFF.

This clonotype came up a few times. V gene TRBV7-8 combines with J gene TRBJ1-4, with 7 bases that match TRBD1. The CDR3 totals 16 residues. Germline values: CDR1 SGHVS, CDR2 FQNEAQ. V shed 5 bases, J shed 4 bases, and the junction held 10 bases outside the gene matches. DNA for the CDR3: TGTGCCAGCAGCCTACAAGGGACAGACTTTAATGAAAAACTGTTTTTT. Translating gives CASSLQGTDFNEKLFF.